The next 32 T cell receptor beta chains were all read from a single sample in a study of T-cell reconstitution after alpha-beta-depleted transplantation in children. A library of TCRbeta sequences, prepared with unique molecular identifiers, was generated. MiXCR, applied by TCRdb to the PCR reads, yields one record per CDR3 protein. The sample lists 500,000 to 750,000 distinct CDR3 sequences, 13% seen once, with over 2% in the top ten. The specimen was PBMCs, mostly from graft donor cells, collected 360 days after TCRalphabeta/CD19-depleted stem cell transplant. The origin of the receptors is a male patient between 10 and 17 years old who had a stem cell transplant for acute myeloid leukemia, so the T cells may come from the graft donor.

The V gene is TRBV21-1, the J gene TRBJ2-1; TRBD1 is the table's D call, not checked against the DNA. TRBV21-1 is shown as a pseudogene. CDR3 length: 15 residues. CDR3 coding DNA: TGTGCCAGCAGGCGAGCAGGGGGCGCGTGGAATGAGCAGTTCTTC. This gives the protein CASRRAGGAWNEQFF.

This clonotype was counted ten times or more. The chain combines TRBV6-2 or TRBV6-3 with TRBJ2-1; 8 bases are shared with TRBD2. J lost 6 bases, V lost 3 bases, and 10 bases had no gene match. Germline V gene data show CDR1 as MNHEY and CDR2 as SVGEGT. The CDR3 covers 16 residues. CDR3 region: CASSYWLREGGNEQFF. The CDR3 nucleotides read TGTGCCAGCAGTTATTGGTTACGGGAGGGGGGCAATGAGCAGTTCTTC.

This clonotype appeared a few times. The rearrangement joins TRBV10-3 to TRBJ2-2; D unclear. Per the germline V gene, CDR1 is ENHRY and CDR2 is SYGVKD. The V end was cut by 5 bases, the J end by 4 bases, with 8 bases between. This CDR3 spans 13 amino acids. The CDR3 loop reads CAISKTFTGELFF. For the CDR3, the DNA is TGTGCCATCAGTAAGACTTTCACCGGGGAGCTGTTTTTT.

The chain has TRBV15 and TRBJ2-2, with TRBD1 as a possible D gene (6 bases). The CDR3 consists of 13 residues. The germline gives CDR1 LNHNV, CDR2 YYDKDF (reference sequence). The ends were cut back, 5 bases at V and 5 bases at J, with 9 bases in the middle. This chain's CDR3 is CATSRQGTGELFF. CDR3 DNA: TGTGCCACCAGCCGCCAGGGGACCGGGGAGCTGTTTTTT.

The genes are TRBV27 and TRBJ2-2; perhaps TRBD1 as D (5 bases). This CDR3 is built from 16 residues. In germline, CDR1 is MNHEY, CDR2 SMNVEV (reference sequence). V was trimmed by 3 bases and J by 5 bases, leaving 16 bases between them. CDR3 nucleotides: TGTGCCAGCAGTTTGAGTAGGCAGGGTGGTACCGGGGAGCTGTTTTTT. This sequence encodes CASSLSRQGGTGELFF.

The chain has TRBV28 and TRBJ2-1; D possibly corresponds to TRBD1 (5 bases). Trimming shortened V by 3 bases and J by 2 bases, and 14 bases separated the two germline ends. Germline V gene lookup returns CDR1 MDHEN and CDR2 SYDVKM. The CDR3 extends over 16 amino acids. CDR3 loop: CASSFKGAPPYNEQFF. CDR3 in DNA: TGTGCCAGCAGTTTTAAAGGGGCCCCACCCTACAATGAGCAGTTCTTC.

This clonotype has a count of ten or more. DNA of the CDR3: TGTGCCAGCAGTCCCCTGGGACGGGACTCTGGGGCCAACGTCCTGACTTTC. Its protein is CASSPLGRDSGANVLTF. The gene calls are TRBV28 and TRBJ2-6, with D perhaps being TRBD1 or TRBD2 (5 bases each). This CDR3 contains 17 residues. V gave up 5 bases and J gave up 0 bases, with 14 bases separating them. Germline CDR1 is MDHEN and CDR2 is SYDVKM.

This chain uses TRBV5-5 with TRBJ2-7; TRBD1 matches at 10 bases. The V and J ends lost 4 bases and 1 base, in that order; junction bases with no gene match: 11. CDR1 is SGHKS, CDR2 YYEKEE, per germline (reference sequence). This CDR3 is built from 17 residues. The CDR3 DNA sequence: TGTGCCAGCAGCCCCCCCGGGACAGGGGTCCTATCCTACGAGCAGTACTTC. It codes for CASSPPGTGVLSYEQYF. Full variable domain (remainder filled in from reference TRBV5-5 and TRBJ2-7): DAGVTQSPTHLIKTRGQQVTLRCSPISGHKSVSWYQQVLGQGPQFIFQYYEKEERGRGNFPDRFSARQFPNYSSELNVNALLLGDSALYLCASSPPGTGVLSYEQYFGPGTRLTVT.

The gene calls are TRBV4-2 and TRBJ2-1; tentative D call: TRBD2 (6 bases). CDR3 length equals 15 residues. The ends were cut back, 0 bases at V and 14 bases at J, with 20 bases in the middle. Germline V gene sequence: CDR1 LGHNA, CDR2 YNFKEQ. The DNA for the CDR3 is TGTGCCAGCAGCCAAGACCTCAACGCGGGGCCCCCAAAGTTCTTC. It specifies CASSQDLNAGPPKFF.

The sample holds many counts of this clonotype. The chain links TRBV2 to TRBJ2-1; D unclear. In germline, CDR1 is SNHLY, CDR2 FYNNEI. The V and J ends lost 5 bases and 4 bases respectively, with 15 bases between them. The length of the CDR3 is 15 residues. CDR3: CASSWGRNLYNEQFF. The CDR3 nucleotides are TGTGCCAGCAGTTGGGGTCGGAACCTTTACAATGAGCAGTTCTTC.

The genes are TRBV11-1 and TRBJ2-7; TRBD1 aligns across 7 bases. Germline V gene sequence: CDR1 SGHAT, CDR2 FQDESV (reference sequence). Germline trimming cut 6 bases from V and 3 bases from J; bases unmatched to any gene: 8. The CDR3 is 14 amino acids. Here the CDR3 reads CASRGTEALYEQYF. The DNA of the CDR3 is TGTGCCAGCAGGGGGACAGAGGCTCTCTACGAGCAGTACTTC.

The J gene is TRBJ2-5, the V gene TRBV2; the D call may be TRBD1 or TRBD2 (5 bases each). Per the germline V gene, CDR1 is SNHLY and CDR2 is FYNNEI. The CDR3 covers 13 residues. V was trimmed by 7 bases and J by 5 bases, leaving 14 bases between them. CDR3 amino acids: CASTSWGKETQYF. CDR3 sequence (DNA): TGTGCCAGCACCAGCTGGGGGAAGGAGACCCAGTACTTC.

This chain joins TRBV18 and TRBJ2-1; possibly TRBD1 or TRBD2 for D (6 bases each). In germline, CDR1 is KGHSH, CDR2 LQKENI. Trimming cost V 0 bases and J 2 bases, with 11 bases left between them. This CDR3 is 16 amino acids long. The CDR3 DNA follows: TGTGCCAGCTCACCACCAGGGGGGAGGACCTACAATGAGCAGTTCTTC. It translates to CASSPPGGRTYNEQFF. Together with reference TRBV18 and TRBJ2-1, the CDR3 gives the full variable domain: NAGVMQNPRHLVRRRGQEARLRCSPMKGHSHVYWYRQLPEEGLKFMVYLQKENIIDESGMPKERFSAEFPKEGPSILRIQQVVRGDSAAYFCASSPPGGRTYNEQFFGPGTRLTVL.

The genes are TRBV5-1 and TRBJ1-1; D unclear. The CDR3 runs to 13 residues. Germline assignment: CDR1 SGHRS and CDR2 YFSETQ. In DNA, the CDR3 is TGCGCGTCCATAGGGATCGGGAACACTGAAGCTTTCTTT. Translation gives CASIGIGNTEAFF.

Ten or more counts support this clonotype. V usage is TRBV12-3 or TRBV12-4 and J usage is TRBJ2-2; 7 bases are a match to TRBD2. The V gene end was trimmed by 1 base and the J gene end by 5 bases; junction bases not matched to a gene: 1. This CDR3 has 14 amino acids. The CDR3 region has the DNA TGTGCCAGCAGTTTAGGTAGCGGGACCGGGGAGCTGTTTTTT. Protein sequence: CASSLGSGTGELFF.

Note on this clonotype: Sequence at one end of the junction differs from germline and may be a read error. The rearrangement uses TRBV7-7 and TRBJ2-6; D possibly corresponds to TRBD1 (6 bases). The CDR3 consists of 16 residues. Germline V gives CDR1 SSHAT, CDR2 FNYEAQ (reference sequence). The CDR3 DNA reads as TGTGCTAGCAGCTTAGGACCAGGGGCTGGGGCCAACGTCCTGACTTTC. Translated: CASSLGPGAGANVLTF.

This clonotype was counted at least ten times. This chain connects TRBV20-1 to TRBJ2-1, with a weak D call TRBD2 (7 bases). Looked up from germline, CDR1 is DFQATT and CDR2 is SNEGSKA (reference sequence). This CDR3 contains 13 residues. The CDR3 nucleotides read TGCATCACTGGGGGGGCGGCTTACAATGAGCAGTTCTTC. This encodes CITGGAAYNEQFF.

The chain employs TRBV15 and TRBJ2-1; 13 bases are shared with TRBD2. CDR1 is LNHNV, CDR2 YYDKDF, per germline (reference sequence). The CDR3 extends over 17 amino acids. V lost 2 bases to trimming and J lost 8 bases; unmatched junction nucleotides: 9. In DNA, the CDR3 is TGTGCCACCAGCAGACCCTGGACTAGCGGGAGTATCGATGAGCAGTTCTTC. Residues: CATSRPWTSGSIDEQFF.

This clonotype was observed many times. V gene TRBV12-3 or TRBV12-4 combines with J gene TRBJ1-3; 8 positions match TRBD1. This CDR3 contains 15 residues. With V trimmed by 6 bases and J by 1 base, 5 bases remained unmatched. Written as DNA, the CDR3 is TGTGCCAGCAGCACAACAGGGGGTTCTGGAAACACCATATATTTT. It translates to CASSTTGGSGNTIYF.

The table lists this clonotype with a few counts. This chain joins TRBV28 and TRBJ2-1; possibly TRBD2 for D (7 bases). Germline-derived CDR1 and CDR2 are MDHEN and SYDVKM. The CDR3 runs 14 residues. The ends were cut back, 8 bases at V and 2 bases at J, with 13 bases in the middle. CDR3 sequence reads: CASSRGGPYNEQFF. CDR3 DNA: TGTGCCAGCTCCCGCGGGGGCCCCTACAATGAGCAGTTCTTC.

This clonotype has ten or more counts. This chain uses TRBV20-1 with TRBJ2-7, with 12 nucleotides matching TRBD2. The trim removed 0 bases at V and 5 bases at J, leaving 8 bases unmatched. The CDR3 has 16 amino acids. Per the germline V gene, CDR1 is DFQATT and CDR2 is SNEGSKA (reference sequence). Here the CDR3 DNA reads TGCAGTGCTAGAGACCCACTAGCGGGAGGTAACCACGAGCAGTACTTC. It translates to CSARDPLAGGNHEQYF.

In the case of this clonotype: One junction end disagrees with the germline gene, perhaps due to a read error. This sequence joins TRBV12-3 or TRBV12-4 and TRBJ2-7; weak D call: TRBD2 (5 bases). This CDR3 has 18 amino acids. DNA of the CDR3: TGTGCCATCAGTTTAGGCGGTTTGAGCTCCAGGCGGGCCTACGAGCAGTACTTC. Translated: CAISLGGLSSRRAYEQYF.

This clonotype has ten or more counts. This chain uses TRBV12-3 or TRBV12-4 with TRBJ2-7; a weak D match, TRBD1 (5 bases). V gave up 0 bases and J gave up 5 bases, with 8 bases separating them. CDR3 length: 13 residues. In DNA, the CDR3 is TGTGCCAGCAGTTTAGCCAGGGTTCACGAGCAGTACTTC. Encoded protein: CASSLARVHEQYF.

This chain links TRBV6-5 with TRBJ1-1, with 9 bases that match TRBD1. This CDR3 is 14 amino acids long. CDR1 MNHEY and CDR2 SVGAGI come from the germline V gene. Trimming removed 4 bases from V and 4 bases from J; junction bases left unmatched: 4. The CDR3 spells CASSWDRVATEAFF. The CDR3 region has the DNA TGTGCCAGCAGTTGGGACAGGGTGGCCACTGAAGCTTTCTTT.

The chain is built from TRBV4-3 and TRBJ2-3; the D gene could be TRBD1 or TRBD2 (5 bases each). CDR1 and CDR2 from the germline V gene are LGHNA and YSLEER. The CDR3 loop spans 16 amino acids. Trimming shortened V by 0 bases and J by 6 bases, and 16 bases separated the two germline ends. The CDR3 nucleotides are TGCGCCAGCAGCCAAGAAGAGGGGCGACGTGGCGATACGCAGTATTTT. This sequence encodes CASSQEEGRRGDTQYF.

This clonotype was found a few times. The chain is built from TRBV6-1 and TRBJ1-3; 9 bases fit TRBD1. Germline CDR1 MNHNS, CDR2 SASEGT. The trim removed 7 bases at V and 8 bases at J, leaving 12 bases unmatched. The CDR3 has 15 residues. CDR3 loop: CASIDTGGAKDTIYF. The CDR3 DNA reads as TGTGCCAGCATAGATACAGGGGGCGCAAAGGACACCATATATTTT.

The chain is built from TRBV12-3 or TRBV12-4 and TRBJ2-3, with D possibly matching TRBD1 (5 bases). Trimming removed 1 base at V and 4 bases at J, with 9 bases between. CDR3 size: 14 residues. The CDR3 DNA reads TGTGCCAGCAGTTTAGGACAGTGGGCAGATACGCAGTATTTT. This codes for CASSLGQWADTQYF.

The chain links TRBV7-6 to TRBJ1-2; D is unresolved. This CDR3 spans 13 amino acids. CDR1 and CDR2 from the germline V gene are SGHVS and FNYEAQ. V lost 5 bases to trimming and J lost 4 bases, with 11 bases between them. CDR3 residues: CASSRDEGYGYTF. The CDR3 nucleotides read TGTGCCAGCAGCCGCGACGAGGGCTATGGCTACACCTTC.

The chain employs TRBV7-9 and TRBJ1-6, with no clear D. Germline CDR1 reads SEHNR; CDR2 reads FQNEAQ (reference sequence). The CDR3 has 16 residues. V lost 6 bases and J lost 10, with 22 bases in between. For the CDR3, the DNA is TGTGCCAGCAGTTCCGACGGTGTGAGGGATAGATCACCCCTCCACTTT. This encodes CASSSDGVRDRSPLHF.

This chain joins TRBV7-9 and TRBJ2-1; D unclear. The length of the CDR3 is 14 residues. Looked up from germline, CDR1 is SEHNR and CDR2 is FQNEAQ (reference sequence). Trimming pared 1 base from V and 6 bases from J, leaving 10 bases between. CDR3 residues: CASSLEVPFNEQFF. The CDR3, as DNA: TGTGCCAGCAGCTTAGAGGTCCCCTTCAATGAGCAGTTCTTC.

The chain couples TRBV7-9 to TRBJ1-5; tentative D call: TRBD1 (6 bases). V was pared by 5 bases and J by 2 bases, with 16 bases between. The CDR3 is 16 amino acids. CDR1 is SEHNR and CDR2 is FQNEAQ in the germline V gene (reference sequence). The DNA for the CDR3 is TGTGCCAGCAGCAACACAGGGTCCTTAGGCAATCAGCCCCAGCATTTT. It is translated as CASSNTGSLGNQPQHF.

This clonotype was observed a handful of times. V and J are TRBV7-9 and TRBJ2-1; possible D gene TRBD1, 5 bases. CDR3 length equals 14 residues. Trimming cost V 5 bases and J 8 bases, with 16 bases left between them. Germline loops: CDR1 SEHNR, CDR2 FQNEAQ (reference sequence). The CDR3 nucleotides read TGTGCCAGCAGCCTGACAGTGGGGTTGGATGAGCAGTTCTTC. It codes for CASSLTVGLDEQFF. The full variable domain, rest sourced from reference TRBV7-9 and TRBJ2-1, is DTGVSQNPRHKITKRGQNVTFRCDPISEHNRLYWYRQTLGQGPEFLTYFQNEAQLEKSRLLSDRFSAERPKGSFSTLEIQRTEQGDSAMYLCASSLTVGLDEQFFGPGTRLTVL.